This paragraph reports one TCR beta chain. What it binds is not known. The data derive from a study of long-term antiretroviral therapy in people with HIV. Study summary: Earliest sampling preceded the 2015 immediate-ART recommendation by about a decade.

The length of the CDR3 is 11 residues. V lost 5 bases and J 8 bases, leaving 7 bases between the germline ends. The germline V gene has CDR1 MDHEN and CDR2 SYDVKM. Whole-study results and caveats: Within the repertoire, clones expanded before ART were dominant at all time points.

Every participant with HIV received treatment in the United States. Before DNA extraction, about 1-10 million cryopreserved PBMC were held in the samples. At survey level, the immunoSEQ assay was run in its v3.0 version. Assay used: immunoSEQ multiplex PCR; TCRdb lists only in-frame clones, some missing. The sample yields about 36,000 clones, 80% seen once. This specimen was unsorted PBMCs, taken 3.4 years after starting antiretroviral therapy. The receptor's source is a man aged 25 to 45 with HIV. This sequence joins TRBV28 and TRBJ2-1; no reliable D call. The DNA for the CDR3 is TGTGCCAGCAGTCGTTCCCATGAGCAGTTCTTC. Encoded protein: CASSRSHEQFF.